Given below is one T cell receptor beta chain in context. The antigen it binds to is not known. The input lacks base qualities; no much larger clone sits a single base away. Using the deep immunoSEQ assay, multiplex PCR amplified TCR CDR3 regions from genomic DNA. For each cell subset, the extracted genomic DNA was distributed evenly across all wells of several immunoSEQ 96-well plates, and each plate served as one replicate. For sorted subsets, about 0.2 ug genomic DNA, equal to tens of thousands of T cell genomes, was loaded into each replicate PCR. The purified libraries were quantified using a Qubit 3.0 fluorometer, sized with a Bioanalyzer 2100, and then quantified again using the KAPA Library Quantification kit. Each immunoSEQ 96-well plate was sequenced on its own single-read 150-cycle Illumina NextSeq 550 flow cell. Per the original workflow: Because only junctional sequences without quality scores were contained in the immunoSEQ output, filtering matching that applied to full-length reads could not be performed. To assign V/J genes and CDR3, sequences were annotated against IMGT germline references using PyIR, a Python wrapper for IgBLAST v1.9. Reads with weak V/J assignments (E-value above 1e-6), missing CDR3, stop codons, out-of-frame junctions, or ambiguous translated residues were removed. V3J clonotypes were defined by identical inferred V gene, J gene, and CDR3 amino acid sequence. Percentage overlap between repertoires was computed as shared unique clonotypes divided by the size of the smaller repertoire. RTK rarefaction, the Chao1 estimator, and Recon v2.1 estimates of unobserved clonotypes were used to assess repertoire richness. OLGA was used to compute generation probabilities for all TCRbeta clonotypes that the gDNA method yielded from a handful of donors. In TCRdb, the immuneACCESS table is reduced to in-frame sequences with V and J assigned. These tables do not hold every clone; where another copy was compared, an unresolved V gene accounts for under half, and the others remain unexplained. That table furnishes V, J and clone size, whereas the DNA furnished D and trimming. This sample has about 2 million clones in its table, and about 95% of those were observed once. Of the sample, less than 1.5% falls within the top ten clones.

The data originate from a study of shared clonotypes between healthy human individuals (dated by TCRdb to about 2020). Context from the whole study: Three men and two women, aged 18 to 49 years, made up the cohort. For each donor, CD4 naive and CD4 memory were each given three plates, CD8 naive was given two plates, and CD8 memory was given one plate. The study deeply sequenced blood TCR repertoires of about 5 healthy adults to estimate repertoire size and the extent of clonotype sharing between individuals. To increase sequencing depth and limit assay-specific biases, TCR repertoire library preparation and sequencing were carried out by different laboratories using diverse techniques. Between about 0.8 and 8.9 billion PBMCs per donor were obtained by leukapheresis. Paper-wide results and their limitations: Naive subsets generally had larger estimated clonotype richness than memory subsets did. Incomplete sequencing was indicated by rarefaction of sorted-subset datasets, despite the large sequencing depth. Compared with non-shared clonotypes, clonotypes shared by all four sorted-subset donors had higher generation probabilities. The small number of donors limited the genetic and exposure-history diversity represented. When several donors were compared, the shared fraction of clonotypes was about 5.5% for naive CD4, 3.5% for naive CD8, roughly 2.3% for memory CD4, and roughly 0.43% for memory CD8. Pairwise subsampling led to the expectation that sequencing depth would affect the degree of clonotype sharing among donors. Only blood was sampled, and tissue TCR repertoires likely differ from those in blood.

CD8 naive samples consisted of CD45RO-negative cells that were positively selected for CCR7, yielding a CD45RA+CCR7+ population without TemRA cells. Donors were healthy HIV-negative adults with no recently reported acute infections or vaccinations. Every donor was a Caucasian adult living in Nashville, Tennessee, USA. Blood was obtained by leukapheresis, after which PBMCs were separated by Ficoll-Histopaque density gradient centrifugation and cryopreserved in liquid nitrogen vapor phase. Analytical flow cytometry was used to check the purity and quantity of each magnetically sorted T cell population. Genomic DNA was isolated from every sorted fraction and measured by UV absorbance on a Nanodrop 2000c. CDR1 ENHRY and CDR2 SYGVKD were looked up in the germline V gene. The CDR3, from cysteine to phenylalanine, totals 15 residues. Kept here is only the CDR3 DNA, which spans 45 bases and is read in frame from base 1. Trimming removed 0 bases from V and 1 base from J; the gene matches leave 1 base unexplained.

The receptor was isolated from a man younger than 35 in good health. Specimen: naive CD8+ T cells sorted from blood. The sample's cell subset or site label, decoded: CD45RA+CCR7+. The rearrangement joined TRBV10-3 to TRBJ2-5, with 8 bases in between that match TRBD2. The DNA sequence is TGTGCCATCAGTGAGTCAACTAGCGGCCAAGAGACCCAGTACTTC. The resulting protein is CAISESTSGQETQYF.